This T cell receptor beta chain is from a study of shared T cell receptors in the human thymus. Data came from immunoSEQ multiplex PCR; TCRdb stores just in-frame clones and leaves some out. The data show hundreds of thousands of clones, about 84% seen once. The CDR3 extends over 16 amino acids. The germline CDR1 and CDR2 sequences are SGHNT and YENEEA. With 2 bases removed from V and 5 bases from J, the gap between germline ends came to 17 bases. This same sample was also taken into another study, of human thymus T cells. From that study: The donors were infants in Finland with congenital heart defects, otherwise immunologically healthy. Thymic resections from corrective heart surgery supplied the tissue. As related research reported, thymic repertoires overlapped highly among unrelated individuals.

The sample taken for sequencing was thymocytes. This sequence was found in a boy under two years old with a congenital heart defect. V usage is TRBV11-3 and J usage is TRBJ2-3; a weak D match, TRBD2 (6 bases). CDR3 amino acids: CASSLTGGDFKDTQYF. The CDR3 DNA reads TGTGCCAGCAGCTTAACAGGAGGGGACTTTAAAGATACGCAGTATTTT.